The TCR beta chain described here comes from a study of OX40 agonist ivuxolimab in advanced cancers. Study-wide background: In three patients, partial responses were observed, one with hepatocellular carcinoma and two with cutaneous melanoma. Findings and limits, study-wide: Among some nonresponders, normalized T-cell clonal expansion was also low.

Libraries were prepared by immunoSEQ multiplex PCR; TCRdb keeps only in-frame clonotypes and omits some of them. The table lists approximately 58,000 clones, 86% of them singletons. This clone was found a few times. Its antigen remains unknown. CDR3 length: 17 amino acids. From germline, CDR1 is LNHDA and CDR2 SQIVND (reference sequence). The ends lost 3 bases at V and 3 bases at J; junction bases unmatched: 10. The genes are TRBV19 and TRBJ2-5; TRBD2 agrees at 10 bases. The sequencing here drew on CD4+ or CD8+ T cells sorted from blood, taken in a trial of the OX40 agonist ivuxolimab. The source is an adult with an advanced solid tumor such as melanoma, head and neck, liver or kidney cancer. CDR3 residues: CASSMALSSGGKETQYF. In DNA form, the CDR3 reads TGTGCCAGTAGTATGGCCCTCTCTAGCGGGGGTAAAGAGACCCAGTACTTC.